Listed below are T cell receptor beta chains from one sample, sequenced in a study of cytomegalovirus exposure and HLA in healthy donors. Sequencing was performed with immunoSEQ multiplex PCR; in TCRdb, only in-frame clones are kept and a portion is missing. The sample carries about 200,000 clones, about 87% recorded once. The source material was PBMCs. These receptors all stem from a man younger than 45 in good health and CMV-seronegative. CDR3s include the opening cysteine and the closing phenylalanine or tryptophan. A D gene is named only where the DNA matches it firmly. Size is stated for part of the rows, as once, few or many counts, or as a class when the clone is expanded.

CDR3	DNA	D	size	V	J
CASSLSHTGGQETQYF	TGTGCCAGCAGCTTGTCCCATACAGGGGGCCAAGAGACCCAGTACTTC	TRBD1	NA	TRBV5-5	TRBJ2-5
CASSNSGLAGVASNHEQFF	TGTGCCAGCAGTAATTCGGGACTAGCGGGGGTTGCCTCTAACCATGAGCAGTTCTTC	TRBD2	NA	TRBV2	TRBJ2-1
CASSFFRGYEQYF	TGTGCCAGCAGTTTTTTTAGGGGGTACGAGCAGTACTTC	NA	NA	TRBV28	TRBJ2-7
CASSHDRGAGKLFF	TGCGCCAGCAGCCACGACAGGGGGGCCGGAAAACTGTTTTTT	TRBD1	NA	TRBV4-3	TRBJ1-4
CASSLRVLSDTQYF	TGTGCCAGCAGCTTGCGAGTCCTGTCAGATACGCAGTATTTT	NA	NA	TRBV7-8	TRBJ2-3
CASSPGTGRLYRNQPQHF	TGTGCCAGTAGCCCCGGGACAGGGCGGTTGTATCGCAATCAGCCCCAGCATTTT	TRBD1	NA	TRBV19	TRBJ1-5
CASSQTGNTGELFF	TGCGCCAGCAGCCAAACCGGGAACACCGGGGAGCTGTTTTTT	NA	NA	TRBV4-1	TRBJ2-2
CASSYPGTSGGRGETQYF	TGTGCCAGCAGCTACCCGGGGACTAGCGGGGGGAGGGGGGAGACCCAGTACTTC	TRBD2	NA	TRBV7-2	TRBJ2-5
CSAHGGRGGYTF	TGCAGCGCCCACGGTGGCAGGGGTGGCTACACCTTC	NA	NA	TRBV29-1	TRBJ1-2
CASSVFNTGELFF	TGTGCCAGCAGCGTGTTTAACACCGGGGAGCTGTTTTTT	NA	once	TRBV6-8	TRBJ2-2
CATSRDGRSTDTQYF	TGTGCCACCAGCAGAGATGGCAGGAGCACAGATACGCAGTATTTT	NA	NA	TRBV15	TRBJ2-3